These T cell receptor beta chains were read from a single sample in a study of technical replicates of blood from a handful of donors. TCRdb keeps only in-frame clones here, not all; method: immunoSEQ multiplex PCR. In the table there are tens of thousands of clones, 91% of which are singletons. The sequenced material came from T cells isolated from PBMCs. The receptors originated from a human donor in good health. Some clones in this sample may be carry-over from other donors' samples. Each CDR3 is given with its conserved first and last residue. D genes are given only for firm matches. A clone size is listed for some rows: how often the clone was seen (once, few, many), or a class if it is expanded.

TRBV7-2	TRBJ2-7	TRBD1	NA	TGTGCCAGCAGCTTAGCGACAGGGGTATCCTACGAGCAGTACTTC	CASSLATGVSYEQYF
TRBV9	TRBJ1-1	NA	NA	TGTGCCAGCAGCGTAGACCATCTACCCCTTCAAGCTTTCTTT	CASSVDHLPLQAFF
TRBV9	TRBJ2-5	TRBD2	NA	TGTGCCAGCAGCGTAGCTGACGCGGGGGGGCCCCGGGAGACCCAGTACTTC	CASSVADAGGPRETQYF
TRBV4-1	TRBJ1-2	NA	NA	TGCGCCAGCAGCCAAGATAACAGCTTTAACTATGGCTACACCTTC	CASSQDNSFNYGYTF
TRBV9	TRBJ2-7	TRBD2	NA	TGTGCCAGCAGCCCTAGGTCGGGACTAGCGGGAGGGCCATCCTACGAGCAGTACTTC	CASSPRSGLAGGPSYEQYF
TRBV5-1	TRBJ2-7	TRBD2	NA	TGCGCCAGCAGCTTGTATACCGAGCGGGAGTTCTACGAGCAGTACTTC	CASSLYTEREFYEQYF
TRBV15	TRBJ2-5	TRBD2	NA	TGTGCCACCAGCAGAGATTATGTTGGAAGCGGGGGACTTTACCAAGAGACCCAGTACTTC	CATSRDYVGSGGLYQETQYF
TRBV12-1	TRBJ1-2	NA	NA	TGTGCCAGCAGCGCCCCCGGGACATACGGCTACACCTTC	CASSAPGTYGYTF
TRBV6-4	TRBJ2-3	NA	NA	TGTGCCAGCAGTGACAGGGGACACCCCACAGATACGCAGTATTTT	CASSDRGHPTDTQYF
TRBV19	TRBJ2-1	TRBD2	NA	TGTGCCAGTAGGACTAGCGGGGGGCCCTACAATGAGCAGTTCTTC	CASRTSGGPYNEQFF
TRBV23-1	TRBJ2-1	TRBD2	NA	TGCGCCAGCAGCCCCGGGACTAGCGGGAGGGCCTACAATGAGCAGTTCTTC	CASSPGTSGRAYNEQFF
TRBV5-6	TRBJ1-1	NA	NA	TGTGCCAGCAGCTTGGCCGGGGGATCTGAAGCTTTCTTT	CASSLAGGSEAFF
TRBV10-3	TRBJ2-7	TRBD1	NA	TGTGCCTCCGGGGACAGGGAGCAGTACTTC	CASGDREQYF
TRBV5-5	TRBJ1-6	NA	NA	TGTGCCAGCAGCTTGGAACCGGCCAGGGGTAATTCACCCCTCCACTTT	CASSLEPARGNSPLHF
TRBV4-1	TRBJ1-5	TRBD1	few	TGCGCCAGCAGCGGACGACAGGGGGCTCAGCCCCAGCATTTT	CASSGRQGAQPQHF
TRBV10-2	TRBJ2-1	NA	once	TGCGCCAGCAGTGGCGGGCGGGCCTACAATGAGCAGTTCTTC	CASSGGRAYNEQFF
TRBV4-2	TRBJ2-1	TRBD2	NA	TGTGCCAGCAGCTCCCTCGGGACTAGTGGCAATGAGCAGTTCTTC	CASSSLGTSGNEQFF
TRBV7-8	TRBJ1-5	TRBD1	NA	TGTGCCAGCAGCGGGACAGGTTTCGCCAATCAGCCCCAGCATTTT	CASSGTGFANQPQHF
TRBV7-7	TRBJ2-3	NA	NA	TGTGCTAGCAGCTTAGCAGGGGGGGCCTCAGATACGCAGTATTTT	CASSLAGGASDTQYF
TRBV7-9	TRBJ1-2	NA	once	TGTGCCAGCAGCTTAGCGTACAGGGAAGGCTATGGCTACACCTTC	CASSLAYREGYGYTF
TRBV30	TRBJ2-5	NA	NA	TGTGCCTGGAGTCGGACTCCGTCAGAGACCCAGTACTTC	CAWSRTPSETQYF
TRBV6-6	TRBJ2-3	NA	NA	TGTGCCAGCAGGAGGGGGGAGGGCCTCACAGATACGCAGTATTTT	CASRRGEGLTDTQYF
TRBV7-8	TRBJ1-2	NA	NA	TGTGCCAGCAGCTTAGCGCCCCCAGTCTATGGCTACACCTTC	CASSLAPPVYGYTF
TRBV10-3	TRBJ2-7	TRBD2	NA	TGTGCCATCAGGGGTGGGCCTAGCGGGAACTACGAGCAGTACTTC	CAIRGGPSGNYEQYF
TRBV18	TRBJ2-3	NA	NA	TGTGCCAGCTCACCACAGGGAGGACTGACAGATACGCAGTATTTT	CASSPQGGLTDTQYF
TRBV10-3	TRBJ2-4	TRBD2	NA	TGTGCCATCAGTGAGCATTCTAGCGGGGGCCTAGCCAAAAACATTCAGTACTTC	CAISEHSSGGLAKNIQYF
TRBV18	TRBJ2-1	NA	NA	TGTGCCAGCTCACCCCCCGGGGGCTACAATGAGCAGTTCTTC	CASSPPGGYNEQFF
TRBV15	TRBJ2-1	NA	NA	TGTGCCACCAGCAGAGATTGGCCCGCTCGCAATGAGCAGTTCTTC	CATSRDWPARNEQFF
TRBV29-1	TRBJ2-3	TRBD1	NA	TGCAGCGCAAGCCCGGGACAGGGGGGGGATACGCAGTATTTT	CSASPGQGGDTQYF
TRBV7-9	TRBJ1-6	TRBD1	NA	TGTGCCAGCAGCTTAGTTATTACAGGGGCGAATTCACCCCTCCACTTT	CASSLVITGANSPLHF